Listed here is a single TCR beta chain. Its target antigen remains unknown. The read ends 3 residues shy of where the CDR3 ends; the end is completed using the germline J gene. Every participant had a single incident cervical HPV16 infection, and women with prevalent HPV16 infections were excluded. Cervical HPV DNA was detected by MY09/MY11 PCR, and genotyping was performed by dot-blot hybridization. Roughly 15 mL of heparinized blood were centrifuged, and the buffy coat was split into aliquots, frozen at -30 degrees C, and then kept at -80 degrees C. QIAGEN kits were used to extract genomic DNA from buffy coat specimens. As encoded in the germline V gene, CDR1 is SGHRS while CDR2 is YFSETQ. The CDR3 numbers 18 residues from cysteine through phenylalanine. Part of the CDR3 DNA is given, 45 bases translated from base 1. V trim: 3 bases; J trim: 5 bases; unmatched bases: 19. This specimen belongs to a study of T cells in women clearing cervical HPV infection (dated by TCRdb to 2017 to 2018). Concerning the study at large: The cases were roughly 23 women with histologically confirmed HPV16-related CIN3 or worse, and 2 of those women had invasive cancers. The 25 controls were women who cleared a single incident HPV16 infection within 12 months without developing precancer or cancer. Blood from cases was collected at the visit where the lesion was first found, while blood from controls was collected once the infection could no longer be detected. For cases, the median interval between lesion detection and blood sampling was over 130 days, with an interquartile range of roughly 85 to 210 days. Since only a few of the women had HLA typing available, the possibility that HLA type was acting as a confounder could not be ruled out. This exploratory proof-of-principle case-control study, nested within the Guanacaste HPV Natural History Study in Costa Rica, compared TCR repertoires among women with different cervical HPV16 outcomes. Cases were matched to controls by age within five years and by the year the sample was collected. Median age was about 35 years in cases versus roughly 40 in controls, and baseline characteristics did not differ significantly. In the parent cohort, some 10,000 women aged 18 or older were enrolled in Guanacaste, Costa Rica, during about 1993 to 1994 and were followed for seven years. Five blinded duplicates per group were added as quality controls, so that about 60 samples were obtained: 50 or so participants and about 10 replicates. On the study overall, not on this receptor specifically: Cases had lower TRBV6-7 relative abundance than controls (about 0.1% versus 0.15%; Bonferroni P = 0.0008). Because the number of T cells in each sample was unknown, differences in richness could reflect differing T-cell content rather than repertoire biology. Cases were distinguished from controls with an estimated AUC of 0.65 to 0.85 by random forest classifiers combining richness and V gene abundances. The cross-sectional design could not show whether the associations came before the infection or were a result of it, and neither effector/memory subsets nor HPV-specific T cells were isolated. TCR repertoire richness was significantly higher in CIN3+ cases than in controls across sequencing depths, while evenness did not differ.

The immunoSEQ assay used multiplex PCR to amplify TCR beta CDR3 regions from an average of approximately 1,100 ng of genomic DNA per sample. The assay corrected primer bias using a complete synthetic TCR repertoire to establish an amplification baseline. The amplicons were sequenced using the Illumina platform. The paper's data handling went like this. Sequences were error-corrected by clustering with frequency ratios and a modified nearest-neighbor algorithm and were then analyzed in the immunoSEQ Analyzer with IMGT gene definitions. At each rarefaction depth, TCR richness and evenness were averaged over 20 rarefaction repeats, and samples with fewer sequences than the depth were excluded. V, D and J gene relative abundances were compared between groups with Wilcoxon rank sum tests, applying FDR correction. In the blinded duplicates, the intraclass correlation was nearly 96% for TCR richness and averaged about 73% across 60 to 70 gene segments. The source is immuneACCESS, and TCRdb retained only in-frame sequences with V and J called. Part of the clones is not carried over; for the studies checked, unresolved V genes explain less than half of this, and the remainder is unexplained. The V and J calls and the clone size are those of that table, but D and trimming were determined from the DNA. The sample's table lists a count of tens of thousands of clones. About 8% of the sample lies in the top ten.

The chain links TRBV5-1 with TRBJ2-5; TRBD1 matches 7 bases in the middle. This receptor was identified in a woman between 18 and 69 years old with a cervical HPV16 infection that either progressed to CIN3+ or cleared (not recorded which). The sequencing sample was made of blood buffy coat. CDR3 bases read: TGCGCCAGCAGCTCAGGGACAGTAAGCTGGAAACTTGGGGAGACC. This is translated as CASSSGTVSWKLGET. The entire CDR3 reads CASSSGTVSWKLGETQYF.